Below are 27 T cell receptor beta chains sequenced from a single sample in a study of blood T cell repertoires in COVID-19. Produced via immunoSEQ multiplex PCR; TCRdb's table is partial and in-frame only. The sample records around 190,000 clones, approximately 88% being singletons. Material: PBMCs or T cells enriched from blood (not recorded which). These receptors were taken from a man aged 18 to 29 with acute COVID-19.

This clone came up a few times. The chain recombines TRBV10-3 with TRBJ1-1; no firm D call. V was shortened by 7 bases and J by 0 bases, with 12 bases between the two germline ends. Germline V gene data show CDR1 as ENHRY and CDR2 as SYGVKD. CDR3 length: 14 residues. The chain's CDR3 is CAITRGQLNTEAFF. CDR3 bases: TGTGCCATCACCCGAGGTCAGTTGAACACTGAAGCTTTCTTT.

A single count supports this clone. This sequence joins TRBV18 and TRBJ1-1; tentatively, D is TRBD1 (6 bases). The CDR3 runs to 15 residues. In germline, CDR1 is KGHSH, CDR2 LQKENI. Trimming cost V 3 bases and J 1 base, with 12 bases left between them. CDR3 region: CASSPLLQGNTEAFF. CDR3 DNA sequence: TGTGCCAGCTCACCCCTTCTACAGGGGAACACTGAAGCTTTCTTT.

The chain recombines TRBV5-1 with TRBJ1-2, with 9 bases identical to TRBD1. The CDR3 has 18 residues. CDR1 and CDR2 (germline): SGHRS, YFSETQ. The V and J ends lost 2 bases and 5 bases, in that order; junction bases with no gene match: 16. The CDR3 coding sequence is TGCGCCAGCAGCTTCCTGGACAGGGGAGGAAGTGAGGGGTATGGCTACACCTTC. Translated, it gives CASSFLDRGGSEGYGYTF.

This clone was detected only once. The chain is built from TRBV5-1 and TRBJ2-1; the match to TRBD2 covers 7 bases. The germline gives CDR1 SGHRS, CDR2 YFSETQ. V shed 3 bases, J shed 7 bases, and the junction held 7 bases outside the gene matches. The CDR3 extends over 14 amino acids. The CDR3 nucleotides read TGCGCCAGCAGCTGTTGCGGGAGAAAGAATGAGCAGTTCTTC. Residues: CASSCCGRKNEQFF. Drawing the rest from reference TRBV5-1 and TRBJ2-1, the complete variable domain is KAGVTQTPRYLIKTRGQQVTLSCSPISGHRSVSWYQQTPGQGLQFLFEYFSETQRNKGNFPGRFSGRQFSNSRSEMNVSTLELGDSALYLCASSCCGRKNEQFFGPGTRLTVL.

This clone turned up a few times. This sequence joins TRBV6-2 or TRBV6-3 and TRBJ2-1; D gene ambiguous. This CDR3 spans 13 amino acids. Germline V gives CDR1 MNHEY, CDR2 SVGEGT. V lost 5 bases, J lost 6 bases, and 11 bases lay in between. The CDR3 is CASSTTSPNEQFF. The CDR3 DNA follows: TGTGCCAGCAGTACCACTTCCCCCAATGAGCAGTTCTTC.

This chain links TRBV3-1 (or the pseudogene TRBV3-2) with TRBJ2-7, with D perhaps matching TRBD2 (6 bases). Between the trimmed V and J ends, which lost 4 bases and 7 bases, there was a span of 17 bases. The CDR3 covers 14 residues. In germline, CDR1 is LGHDT, CDR2 YNNKEL (reference sequence). CDR3 DNA sequence: TGTGCCAGCAGCCCGGGACTGGGCTCTTTGGAGCAGTACTTC. It is translated as CASSPGLGSLEQYF.

The V gene is TRBV28, the J gene TRBJ1-2, with a tentative D call TRBD1 (6 bases). The CDR3 covers 14 residues. The V gene's germline CDR1 is MDHEN and CDR2 SYDVKM. V lost 5 bases to trimming and J lost 2 bases, with 12 bases between them. The CDR3 is CASSSRTANYGYTF. CDR3 sequence (DNA): TGTGCCAGCAGTAGCCGGACAGCAAACTATGGCTACACCTTC.

The chain combines TRBV27 with TRBJ2-7; D perhaps matches TRBD1 (5 bases). V was pared by 4 bases and J by 3 bases, with 19 bases between. The CDR3 has 16 amino acids. The germline V gene has CDR1 MNHEY and CDR2 SMNVEV (reference sequence). The CDR3 bases are TGTGCCAGCAGTTCCCTAACTCAGGGAAGTCGCTACGAGCAGTACTTC. Its protein product is CASSSLTQGSRYEQYF.

Remarks on this clone: The sample contains more than one DNA sequence encoding this CDR3. The V gene is TRBV19, the J gene TRBJ2-5, with D possibly matching TRBD2 (6 bases). The CDR3 is made up of 12 amino acids. Germline V gene lookup returns CDR1 LNHDA and CDR2 SQIVND (reference sequence). V lost 6 bases and J 2 bases, leaving 7 bases between the germline ends. The CDR3 DNA reads TGTGCCAGTAGCCGGGGGCAAGAGACCCAGTACTTC. This gives the protein CASSRGQETQYF.

The chain recombines TRBV29-1 with TRBJ2-1; TRBD2 matches 10 bases. This CDR3 region has 16 residues. Germline CDR1 is SQVTM and CDR2 is ANQGSEA. Trimming took 3 bases from V and 3 from J; bases not matched to a gene: 8. Written as DNA, the CDR3 is TGCAGCGTTGAGGGGACTAGCGCAACGCACTACAATGAGCAGTTCTTC. The encoded protein is CSVEGTSATHYNEQFF.

The rearrangement joins TRBV2 to TRBJ2-7; TRBD2 agrees at 7 bases. CDR1 SNHLY and CDR2 FYNNEI come from the germline V gene. The CDR3 contains 15 residues. V was clipped by 6 bases and J by 2 bases; unmatched bases: 10. CDR3 sequence (DNA): TGTGCCAGCAGAGAGCGGGGAGATGGGCCCTACGAGCAGTACTTC. This translates into CASRERGDGPYEQYF.

V gene TRBV7-3 combines with J gene TRBJ2-7, with D perhaps matching TRBD2 (5 bases). There are 15 residues in the CDR3. The V and J ends lost 3 bases and 7 bases respectively, with 19 bases between them. Looked up from germline, CDR1 is SGHTA and CDR2 is FQGTGA. CDR3 in amino acids: CASSFTGFTSGEQYF. CDR3 DNA: TGTGCCAGCAGCTTCACGGGCTTTACCTCGGGGGAGCAGTACTTC.

This chain's CDR3 is CASSVANVHEQFF. In nucleotides, the CDR3 is TGTGCCAGCAGTGTTGCTAACGTGCATGAGCAGTTCTTC. V gene TRBV25-1 combines with J gene TRBJ2-1; D gene unclear. This CDR3 has 13 residues. Trimming pared 4 bases from V and 8 bases from J, leaving 12 bases between. CDR1 MGHDK and CDR2 SYGVNS come from the germline V gene.

This clone was detected only a few times. The rearrangement joins TRBV29-1 to TRBJ1-3; D gene ambiguous. The germline V gene has CDR1 SQVTM and CDR2 ANQGSEA. The CDR3 is 13 residues long. V lost 4 bases, J lost 5 bases, and 12 bases lay in between. The DNA of the CDR3 is TGCAGCGTTGTGGAACAGCAGAGAAACACCATATATTTT. Its protein is CSVVEQQRNTIYF.

The chain joins TRBV24-1 to TRBJ2-7; TRBD2 agrees at 9 bases. Unmatched junction bases numbered 3, after V lost 4 bases and J lost 0 bases. Germline CDR1 KGHDR, CDR2 SFDVKD. This CDR3 contains 15 residues. The chain's CDR3 is CATSDVTSGSYEQYF. For the CDR3, the DNA is TGTGCCACCAGTGACGTGACTAGCGGCTCCTACGAGCAGTACTTC.

This chain joins TRBV30 and TRBJ1-2; 11 bases agree with TRBD1. This CDR3 comprises 15 residues. V lost 3 bases, J lost 7 bases, and 10 bases stayed unmatched. The germline V gene encodes CDR1 GTSNPN and CDR2 SVGIG (reference sequence). The chain's CDR3 is CAWSLGQGARFGYTF. The CDR3 coding sequence is TGTGCCTGGAGCTTAGGACAGGGGGCAAGGTTTGGCTACACCTTC.

The table lists this clone with a count of one. This rearrangement joins TRBV27 to TRBJ2-7; D gene ambiguous. The V end was cut by 8 bases, the J end by 4 bases, with 12 bases between. This CDR3 is built from 12 residues. Germline loops: CDR1 MNHEY, CDR2 SMNVEV (reference sequence). The CDR3 loop reads CASSVDGYEQYF. As DNA, the CDR3 is TGTGCCAGCTCTGTAGATGGTTACGAGCAGTACTTC.

The chain carries TRBV19 and TRBJ1-5; 9 nucleotides line up with TRBD1. In germline, CDR1 is LNHDA, CDR2 SQIVND (reference sequence). The V segment lost 6 bases and the J segment 4 bases; nucleotides outside the gene matches: 7. The CDR3 has 15 amino acids. The CDR3 DNA follows: TGTGCCAGTAGCTTCGACGGACAGGGGAATCAGCCCCAGCATTTT. This encodes CASSFDGQGNQPQHF.

The J gene is TRBJ2-7, the V gene TRBV14; weak D call: TRBD1 (6 bases). The CDR3 runs to 15 residues. V gave up 4 bases and J gave up 5 bases, with 18 bases separating them. The germline V gene has CDR1 SGHDN and CDR2 FVKESK. CDR3 nucleotide sequence: TGTGCCAGCAGCCTTTCGGTACCGGGACATAACGAGCAGTACTTC. This codes for CASSLSVPGHNEQYF.

This chain uses TRBV28 with TRBJ1-3; weak D call: TRBD1 (6 bases). Trimming pared 6 bases from V and 0 bases from J, leaving 12 bases between. The V gene's germline CDR1 is MDHEN and CDR2 SYDVKM. This CDR3 has 15 residues. CDR3 coding DNA: TGTGCCAGCAGACCGGACAGCTCCTCTGGAAACACCATATATTTT. Translated: CASRPDSSSGNTIYF.

To note about this clone: This sample also contains other DNA sequences that code for the same CDR3. This chain's CDR3 is CASSPPGAGQETQYF. The CDR3 DNA follows: TGTGCCAGCTCACCCCCAGGTGCAGGACAAGAGACCCAGTACTTC. J is TRBJ2-5 and V is TRBV18; D remains ambiguous. Trimming cost V 3 bases and J 2 bases, with 13 bases left between them. The CDR3 loop spans 15 amino acids. Germline lookup yields CDR1 KGHSH and CDR2 LQKENI.

Here the CDR3 DNA reads TGTGCCAGTAGTATAGGGGGACTAGCGGGAGCAGATACGCAGTATTTT. Translating it yields CASSIGGLAGADTQYF. The J gene is TRBJ2-3, the V gene TRBV19, with 14 bases fitting TRBD2. CDR3 length: 16 residues. From germline, CDR1 is LNHDA and CDR2 SQIVND (reference sequence). V dropped 1 base and J dropped 4; count of bases not matched to a gene: 1.

The V gene is TRBV27, the J gene TRBJ1-4; D may be TRBD1 (5 bases). Trimming removed 5 bases from V and 3 bases from J, with 16 bases in between. CDR1 is MNHEY, CDR2 SMNVEV, per germline (reference sequence). This CDR3 region has 16 residues. The CDR3 nucleotides are TGTGCCAGCAGTCCCGGGGGTGGGAGAGCTAATGAAAAACTGTTTTTT. This encodes CASSPGGGRANEKLFF.

The chain employs TRBV5-1 and TRBJ2-7; TRBD1 might be the D (6 bases). CDR3 size: 14 residues. CDR1 and CDR2 (germline): SGHRS, YFSETQ. The V end was cut by 2 bases, the J end by 4 bases, with 13 bases between. The CDR3 nucleotides read TGCGCCAGCAGCTTCACACAGGGAGAGTACGAGCAGTACTTC. This translates into CASSFTQGEYEQYF.

The chain uses TRBV7-8 and TRBJ2-1; the match to TRBD2 covers 8 bases. CDR3 size: 16 residues. The germline V gene has CDR1 SGHVS and CDR2 FQNEAQ. Trimming at V came to 4 bases and at J to 3 bases, leaving 8 bases not matched to a gene. The CDR3 DNA follows: TGTGCCAGCAGCTCGGCCGGGACTAGGGTCTACAATGAGCAGTTCTTC. It specifies CASSSAGTRVYNEQFF.

V and J are TRBV29-1 and TRBJ2-7; 7 nucleotides agree with TRBD1. The CDR3 totals 14 residues. The V gene's germline CDR1 is SQVTM and CDR2 ANQGSEA. Losses at the gene ends were 6 bases for V and 0 bases for J; bases not matched to a gene: 8. Written as DNA, the CDR3 is TGCAGCGTGAGCCGGGACAGTCCCTCCTACGAGCAGTACTTC. Residues: CSVSRDSPSYEQYF.

The CDR3 coding sequence is TGTGCCACCAGTGATGGCGACAGCTCCTACAATGAGCAGTTCTTC. This encodes CATSDGDSSYNEQFF. This chain uses TRBV24-1 with TRBJ2-1; the D gene is possibly TRBD1 (5 bases). Trimming took off 3 bases at V and 0 bases at J, with 8 bases between the two ends. The CDR3 runs to 15 residues. The germline V gene encodes CDR1 KGHDR and CDR2 SFDVKD.